One sample yielded the 7 T cell receptor beta chains listed below, sequenced in a study of CD8+ T cells in alopecia areata. Following RNA extraction, reverse transcription yielded cDNA that acted as the sequencing template. Profiling relied on immunoSEQ multiplex PCR, and the TCRdb table lists in-frame clones only, not all of them. Among 4,300 or so clones listed, roughly 72% were seen once. The sequenced sample consisted of skin. These receptors were obtained from a human donor in good health.

The chain has TRBV18 and TRBJ2-7; possible D gene TRBD2, 5 bases. The CDR3 has 15 residues. CDR1 and CDR2 (germline): KGHSH, LQKENI. V lost 3 bases, J lost 0 bases, and 12 bases lay in between. This chain's CDR3 is CASSPRVASSYEQYF. As DNA, the CDR3 is TGTGCCAGCTCACCTCGGGTAGCGTCCTCCTACGAGCAGTACTTC. Full variable domain (rest looked up from reference TRBV18 and TRBJ2-7): NAGVMQNPRHLVRRRGQEARLRCSPMKGHSHVYWYRQLPEEGLKFMVYLQKENIIDESGMPKERFSAEFPKEGPSILRIQQVVRGDSAAYFCASSPRVASSYEQYFGPGTRLTVT.

This chain joins TRBV28 and TRBJ2-6; D call uncertain. The CDR3 extends over 15 amino acids. Germline V gene lookup returns CDR1 MDHEN and CDR2 SYDVKM. Between the trimmed V and J ends, which lost 7 bases and 2 bases, there was a span of 12 bases. The CDR3 region is CASTLGSAGANVLTF. The CDR3 DNA is TGTGCCAGCACCCTAGGAAGTGCTGGGGCCAACGTCCTGACTTTC.

The rearrangement links TRBV28 to TRBJ2-3, with 9 bases aligning to TRBD2. CDR1 MDHEN and CDR2 SYDVKM come from the germline V gene. The ends lost 5 bases at V and 6 bases at J; junction bases unmatched: 12. This CDR3 region has 16 residues. CDR3 in amino acids: CASSGPLREGVDTQYF. The DNA for the CDR3 is TGTGCCAGCAGTGGCCCTTTGCGGGAGGGCGTGGATACGCAGTATTTT. The complete variable domain, with remaining parts taken from reference TRBV28 and TRBJ2-3, reads DVKVTQSSRYLVKRTGEKVFLECVQDMDHENMFWYRQDPGLGLRLIYFSYDVKMKEKGDIPEGYSVSREKKERFSLILESASTNQTSMYLCASSGPLREGVDTQYFGPGTRLTVL.

The table lists this clone with a count of one. V and J are TRBV4-1 and TRBJ1-1, with D possibly matching TRBD1 (5 bases). Trimming stripped 4 bases from V and 5 bases from J, with 8 bases between. The CDR3 covers 12 residues. In germline, CDR1 is MGHRA, CDR2 YSYEKL. The CDR3 is CASSRGLTEAFF. In DNA form, the CDR3 reads TGCGCCAGCAGCCGGGGACTTACTGAAGCTTTCTTT.

The chain couples TRBV19 to TRBJ2-7; TRBD2 might be the D (5 bases). CDR1 and CDR2 (germline): LNHDA, SQIVND (reference sequence). There are 15 residues in the CDR3. V gave up 6 bases and J gave up 7 bases, with 22 bases separating them. This CDR3 reads CASRKEAGTSGEQYF. In nucleotides, the CDR3 is TGTGCCAGTAGGAAGGAGGCGGGCACTTCAGGAGAGCAGTACTTC.

The chain carries TRBV27 and TRBJ2-7; 12 bases are a match to TRBD1. With V trimmed by 5 bases and J by 5 bases, 7 bases remained unmatched. Per the germline V gene, CDR1 is MNHEY and CDR2 is SMNVEV (reference sequence). The CDR3 consists of 15 residues. The CDR3 reads CASSRDRGPGDEQYF. The CDR3 DNA is TGTGCCAGCAGTAGGGACAGGGGGCCGGGAGACGAGCAGTACTTC.

The gene calls are TRBV5-1 and TRBJ2-7; D remains unclear. Trimming took off 2 bases at V and 3 bases at J, with 15 bases between the two ends. This CDR3 is built from 15 residues. From germline, CDR1 is SGHRS and CDR2 YFSETQ. The CDR3 region has the DNA TGCGCCAGCAGCTTAGCCCCCCGCGCCCTCTACGAGCAGTACTTC. Translated: CASSLAPRALYEQYF.